This passage covers 17 T cell receptor beta chains from one sample sequenced in a study of blood T cell repertoires in COVID-19. Some clones are missing from TCRdb's copy, which holds only in-frame ones; the method was immunoSEQ multiplex PCR. The table records around 100,000 clones, about 86% of them present only once. Material: peripheral blood. The origin of the receptors is a human donor in a cohort sampled during active COVID-19.

There are a few counts of this clone. The chain carries TRBV18 and TRBJ2-7; 7 positions match TRBD1. The CDR3 runs to 17 residues. CDR1 KGHSH and CDR2 LQKENI come from the germline V gene. V dropped 0 bases and J dropped 0; count of bases not matched to a gene: 8. This CDR3 reads CASSPPKRGPSSYEQYF. CDR3 sequence (DNA): TGTGCCAGCTCACCACCGAAAAGGGGGCCGAGCTCCTACGAGCAGTACTTC. The complete variable domain, with remaining parts taken from reference TRBV18 and TRBJ2-7, reads NAGVMQNPRHLVRRRGQEARLRCSPMKGHSHVYWYRQLPEEGLKFMVYLQKENIIDESGMPKERFSAEFPKEGPSILRIQQVVRGDSAAYFCASSPPKRGPSSYEQYFGPGTRLTVT.

This clone is labeled medium-sized (0.01 to 0.1%). This chain uses TRBV4-2 with TRBJ1-6; D possibly corresponds to TRBD1 (6 bases). Germline values: CDR1 LGHNA, CDR2 YNFKEQ. Trimming pared 1 base from V and 9 bases from J, leaving 10 bases between. The CDR3 sequence is 14 residues long. CDR3 region: CASSQAGASSPLHF. The CDR3 DNA reads TGTGCCAGCAGCCAAGCAGGGGCGAGTTCACCCCTCCACTTT.

The CDR3 DNA reads as TGTGCCAGCAGCTTAAGAGGGTCCCTCTACGAGCAGTACTTC. Translation gives CASSLRGSLYEQYF. The V and J genes are TRBV7-8 and TRBJ2-7; TRBD2 is a possible D gene (5 bases). The CDR3 length is 14 residues. Per germline, CDR1 SGHVS and CDR2 FQNEAQ. V was shortened by 2 bases and J by 3 bases, with 11 bases between the two germline ends.

A few counts support this clone. The rearrangement joins TRBV6-5 to TRBJ1-5; D not certain. This CDR3 is 15 amino acids long. Germline V gives CDR1 MNHEY, CDR2 SVGAGI. The V end lost 7 bases, the J end lost 2 bases, and 15 bases lay between the germline ends. The CDR3 DNA reads as TGTGCCAGCACCACTAGTGGGAGAGGCAATCAGCCCCAGCATTTT. This sequence encodes CASTTSGRGNQPQHF.

The chain employs TRBV7-2 and TRBJ2-1; 9 nucleotides agree with TRBD2. CDR3 length: 15 amino acids. Trimming took 3 bases from V and 9 from J; bases not matched to a gene: 9. Looked up from germline, CDR1 is SGHTA and CDR2 is FQGNSA. The CDR3 loop is CASSFLAGRVSEQFF. DNA of the CDR3: TGTGCCAGCAGCTTCCTAGCGGGGAGAGTTAGTGAGCAGTTCTTC.

The genes are TRBV28 and TRBJ1-5, with 12 bases matching TRBD1. The J segment lost 4 bases and the V segment lost 6 bases, leaving 10 bases of the junction unmatched. This CDR3 has 17 residues. From germline, CDR1 is MDHEN and CDR2 SYDVKM. The CDR3 loop is CASRVLGTGGLNQPQHF. In DNA form, the CDR3 reads TGTGCCAGCAGAGTTTTAGGGACAGGGGGCCTAAATCAGCCCCAGCATTTT.

The chain uses TRBV6-5 and TRBJ2-5, with 7 bases that match TRBD1. The CDR3 extends over 14 amino acids. V lost 6 bases and J lost 1; bases outside the gene matches: 5. Germline lookup yields CDR1 MNHEY and CDR2 SVGAGI. CDR3 protein: CASSLGGPQETQYF. CDR3 in DNA: TGTGCCAGCAGCTTAGGGGGCCCCCAAGAGACCCAGTACTTC.

The chain recombines TRBV9 with TRBJ2-3; 7 nucleotides align to TRBD2. Germline CDR1 reads SGDLS; CDR2 reads YYNGEE. The length of the CDR3 is 16 residues. Trimming removed 3 bases from V and 2 bases from J; junction bases left unmatched: 9. The CDR3 loop reads CASSDRLAETTDTQYF. The CDR3 DNA reads as TGTGCCAGCAGCGACCGTCTAGCGGAGACCACAGATACGCAGTATTTT. The entire variable domain, with the rest obtained from reference TRBV9 and TRBJ2-3, is as follows: DSGVTQTPKHLITATGQRVTLRCSPRSGDLSVYWYQQSLDQGLQFLIQYYNGEERAKGNILERFSAQQFPDLHSELNLSSLELGDSALYFCASSDRLAETTDTQYFGPGTRLTVL.

The chain couples TRBV6-2 or TRBV6-3 to TRBJ2-3, with TRBD1 matching over 7 bases. After removal of 6 bases from V and 1 base from J, the junction contained 16 bases not matched to a gene. CDR3 size: 18 residues. The germline gives CDR1 MNHEY, CDR2 SVGEGT. Here the CDR3 reads CASSPISRTGLGTDTQYF. The CDR3 nucleotides read TGTGCCAGCAGCCCCATTTCCCGGACAGGACTTGGCACAGATACGCAGTATTTT.

V gene TRBV5-1 combines with J gene TRBJ1-1; D call uncertain. Germline loops: CDR1 SGHRS, CDR2 YFSETQ. V lost 0 bases and J lost 3, with 9 bases in between. The CDR3 is 14 amino acids. CDR3: CASSLGSGDTEAFF. CDR3 DNA: TGCGCCAGCAGCTTGGGCTCCGGGGACACTGAAGCTTTCTTT.

V is TRBV18 and J is TRBJ2-3; 7 bases line up with TRBD2. Trimming cost V 3 bases and J 4 bases; bases outside gene matches: 10. Germline V gene lookup returns CDR1 KGHSH and CDR2 LQKENI. The CDR3 is 16 residues long. The CDR3 here is CASSPRPAGAADTQYF. CDR3 nucleotides: TGTGCCAGCTCACCCCGCCCCGCGGGAGCCGCAGATACGCAGTATTTT.

The CDR3, as DNA: TGTGCCAGCAGCTTGGAGGGAACCGAGCAGTACTTC. Translation: CASSLEGTEQYF. The genes are TRBV7-3 and TRBJ2-7; TRBD2 might be the D (6 bases). Germline V gives CDR1 SGHTA, CDR2 FQGTGA. This CDR3 contains 12 residues. With 3 bases removed from V and 6 bases from J, the gap between germline ends came to 9 bases.

This chain uses TRBV4-2 with TRBJ1-4; D uncertain. The germline gives CDR1 LGHNA, CDR2 YNFKEQ. The germline V and J ends were trimmed by 4 bases and 7 bases, with 16 bases remaining between them. The CDR3 has 15 residues. The CDR3 DNA reads TGTGCCAGCAGCCCTAGGAACGATTTCCCTGAAAAACTGTTTTTT. Its protein product is CASSPRNDFPEKLFF.

This clone was picked up a small number of times. The chain uses TRBV3-1 (or the pseudogene TRBV3-2) and TRBJ1-1, with 8 bases fitting TRBD1. This CDR3 spans 15 amino acids. Germline V lookup: CDR1 LGHDT, CDR2 YNNKEL (reference sequence). V lost 4 bases and J lost 1; bases outside the gene matches: 5. CDR3: CASSLWTGTNTEAFF. The CDR3, as DNA: TGTGCCAGCAGCCTCTGGACAGGGACGAACACTGAAGCTTTCTTT.

The genes are TRBV30 and TRBJ2-3; the match to TRBD2 covers 7 bases. Germline CDR1 GTSNPN, CDR2 SVGIG (reference sequence). This CDR3 has 16 residues. The trim removed 0 bases at V and 4 bases at J, leaving 10 bases unmatched. CDR3 sequence reads: CAWSVMGGSQPDTQYF. The CDR3 DNA reads as TGTGCCTGGAGTGTAATGGGAGGGTCCCAGCCAGATACGCAGTATTTT.

The chain recombines TRBV7-2 with TRBJ1-4, with D possibly being TRBD1 (6 bases). The germline gives CDR1 SGHTA, CDR2 FQGNSA. V was clipped by 1 base and J by 2 bases, with 8 bases between them. The CDR3 covers 15 residues. CDR3 nucleotides: TGTGCCAGCAGCTTAGTGGGGGCGACTAATGAAAAACTGTTTTTT. It translates to CASSLVGATNEKLFF.

This chain joins TRBV2 and TRBJ2-3; 7 nucleotides agree with TRBD2. The CDR3 loop spans 16 amino acids. Losses at the gene ends were 4 bases for V and 4 bases for J; bases not matched to a gene: 11. Germline V gene sequence: CDR1 SNHLY, CDR2 FYNNEI. The CDR3 coding sequence is TGTGCCAGCAGTGCTGAGGGCCTGACTAGCCCAGATACGCAGTATTTT. It is translated as CASSAEGLTSPDTQYF.